These 26 T cell receptor beta chains came from one sample sequenced in a study of CXCR3-negative and CXCR3-positive naive CD8 T cells (dated by TCRdb to about 2019). No antigen has been identified for these receptors. Points the paper makes about the study in general: Compared with CXCR3-negative naive cells, CXCR3-positive naive cells had TRB CDR3s with higher hydrophobicity (lower Kidera factor 4), lower energy, and higher strength and volume indices.

Sequencing used a NextSeq 550. The Human TCR Profiling Kit (MiLaboratory) was used to make UMI-labeled 5' RACE TRB cDNA libraries. Following reprocessing of the reads by TCRdb, the data hold one row per CDR3 protein sequence and no DNA is available. The sample's table lists a count of roughly 93,000 distinct CDR3 sequences. The top ten constitute about 1.1% of the sample. Material for sequencing was naive CXCR3+ CD8+ T cells from blood. In light of the paper, this sample's cell subset or site label describes: CD45RO-CCR7+CD27+CD95- naive CD8+ T cells expressing CXCR3 (TNR3+). All receptors come from a human donor in good health. Some clones in this sample may be carry-over from other donors' samples.

The V call is TRBV6-2 or TRBV6-3, the J call TRBJ2-1. The CDR3 consists of 12 residues. Germline assignment: CDR1 MNHEY and CDR2 SVGEGT. CDR3 region: CASRNHGDEKFF.

The chain is built from TRBV29-1 and TRBJ2-1. CDR1 and CDR2 (germline): SQVTM, ANQGSEA. CDR3 length: 12 amino acids. CDR3 residues: CSVEIVGNEQFF.

This chain links TRBV29-1 with TRBJ1-2; checking the TCRdb D call of TRBD1 is not possible without DNA. The CDR3 is 13 residues long. In germline, CDR1 is SQVTM, CDR2 ANQGSEA. Here the CDR3 reads CSARTGWGYGYTF.

J is TRBJ1-1 and V is TRBV30; with no DNA, the TCRdb D assignment of TRBD1 cannot be verified. CDR1 is GTSNPN and CDR2 is SVGIG in the germline V gene (reference sequence). This CDR3 has 14 amino acids. The CDR3 sequence is CAWNMGQGNTEAFF. The full variable domain, in which reference TRBV30 and TRBJ1-1 provide the parts outside the CDR3, is SQTIHQWPATLVQPVGSPLSLECTVEGTSNPNLYWYRQAAGRGLQLLFYSVGIGQISSEVPQNLSASRPQDRQFILSSKKLLLSDSGFYLCAWNMGQGNTEAFFGQGTRLTVV.

The CDR3 loop is CASSLVLPHEQFF. V gene TRBV11-3 combines with J gene TRBJ2-1; as DNA is missing, the TRBD1 call by TCRdb cannot be tested. CDR1 SGHNT and CDR2 YENEEA come from the germline V gene. The CDR3 consists of 13 residues.

The V gene is TRBV28, the J gene TRBJ2-5; lacking DNA, the TRBD1 call made by TCRdb goes unchecked. Looked up from germline, CDR1 is MDHEN and CDR2 is SYDVKM. The CDR3 is 17 residues long. The CDR3 sequence is CASSIARPDRAQETQYF.

The rearrangement joins TRBV5-1 to TRBJ2-7. The V gene's germline CDR1 is SGHRS and CDR2 YFSETQ. The CDR3 covers 14 residues. The CDR3 here is CASSLARGGYEQYF.

The chain is built from TRBV2 and TRBJ1-2; TCRdb's assignment of TRBD1 cannot be checked, as there is no DNA. CDR1 and CDR2 from the germline V gene are SNHLY and FYNNEI. This CDR3 contains 14 residues. CDR3 loop: CASTGTDLFYGYTF.

The chain recombines TRBV28 with TRBJ2-1; the D call from TCRdb, TRBD2, cannot be confirmed without DNA. Germline assignment: CDR1 MDHEN and CDR2 SYDVKM. The CDR3 has 15 amino acids. CDR3 protein: CASNQRTSGYNEQFF.

V and J are TRBV7-6 and TRBJ2-7; no DNA is available, so the TRBD1 call from TCRdb remains unchecked. CDR1 is SGHVS and CDR2 is FNYEAQ in the germline V gene. CDR3 length: 17 residues. The CDR3 loop is CASSLFDSLTGSGEQYF.

This chain joins TRBV7-9 and TRBJ2-2; lacking DNA, the TRBD1 call made by TCRdb goes unchecked. CDR1 SEHNR and CDR2 FQNEAQ come from the germline V gene (reference sequence). This CDR3 comprises 15 residues. This chain's CDR3 is CASSLRGVDTGELFF.

The rearrangement links TRBV7-2 to TRBJ2-2; the TRBD1 assignment by TCRdb is unverifiable without DNA. The CDR3 spans 12 residues. Germline lookup yields CDR1 SGHTA and CDR2 FQGNSA. CDR3 sequence reads: CASSPGGGELFF.

The chain carries TRBV10-1 and TRBJ2-7. Germline CDR1 WNHNN, CDR2 SYGVQD (reference sequence). This CDR3 is built from 19 residues. The CDR3 loop reads CASSLSFLLRAVLLYEQYF.

The chain carries TRBV5-8 and TRBJ1-2; without DNA, the TCRdb call of TRBD1 cannot be checked. Germline CDR1 reads SGHTS; CDR2 reads YDEGEE. This CDR3 is built from 15 residues. The CDR3: CASSGRTETNYGYTF.

This chain joins TRBV20-1 and TRBJ2-7; the TCRdb D gene call, TRBD1, has no DNA to confirm it. This CDR3 is built from 14 residues. Germline loops: CDR1 DFQATT, CDR2 SNEGSKA (reference sequence). The CDR3 reads CSLIPRDRSYEQYF.

The genes are TRBV3-1 and TRBJ1-1; the D call of TRBD1 rests on TCRdb alone, since no DNA is present to check it. Germline values: CDR1 LGHDT, CDR2 YNNKEL (reference sequence). The CDR3 sequence is 17 residues long. CDR3 protein: CASSYANPGQGTTEAFF.

The chain recombines TRBV7-2 with TRBJ2-4; the D call of TRBD2 rests on TCRdb alone, since no DNA is present to check it. Looked up from germline, CDR1 is SGHTA and CDR2 is FQGNSA. There are 13 residues in the CDR3. This CDR3 reads CASSLDGTNIQYF. The full variable domain, completed using reference TRBV7-2 and TRBJ2-4, is GAGVSQSPSNKVTEKGKDVELRCDPISGHTALYWYRQSLGQGLEFLIYFQGNSAPDKSGLPSDRFSAERTGGSVSTLTIQRTQQEDSAVYLCASSLDGTNIQYFGAGTRLSVL.

The chain is built from TRBV29-1 and TRBJ2-3; TCRdb calls TRBD2, which cannot be checked without DNA. The germline CDR1 and CDR2 sequences are SQVTM and ANQGSEA. This CDR3 comprises 15 residues. CDR3: CSSRGTSDSTDTQYF.

This chain links TRBV6-2 or TRBV6-3 with TRBJ2-7; TCRdb reports TRBD2, a call that lacks DNA to check it against. Germline CDR1 MNHEY, CDR2 SVGEGT. This CDR3 region has 14 residues. The CDR3 loop reads CASIVGLYSYEQYF.

The chain combines TRBV11-2 with TRBJ2-7. The CDR3 spans 13 residues. Germline V gene lookup returns CDR1 SGHAT and CDR2 FQNNGV. The CDR3 spells CASSSVGYYEQYF.

The rearrangement uses TRBV12-3 or TRBV12-4 and TRBJ1-5; the D call from TCRdb, TRBD1, cannot be confirmed without DNA. The CDR3 length is 13 residues. The CDR3: CASGAWSNQPQHF.

V gene TRBV5-1 combines with J gene TRBJ2-7. Germline V gives CDR1 SGHRS, CDR2 YFSETQ. The CDR3 loop spans 12 amino acids. The CDR3: CASSLGSEEQYF.

The V and J genes are TRBV7-9 and TRBJ1-4; TCRdb reports TRBD1, a call that lacks DNA to check it against. Germline-derived CDR1 and CDR2 are SEHNR and FQNEAQ (reference sequence). This CDR3 is 16 amino acids long. CDR3: CASSALSGTGTEKLFF.

V is TRBV7-8 and J is TRBJ2-7; TCRdb's D gene call, TRBD2, goes unchecked for lack of DNA. The germline CDR1 and CDR2 sequences are SGHVS and FQNEAQ. The CDR3 is made up of 13 amino acids. The CDR3 here is CASSSRAPDEQYF.

J is TRBJ1-3 and V is TRBV20-1; the D call from TCRdb, TRBD1, cannot be confirmed without DNA. Germline V gives CDR1 DFQATT, CDR2 SNEGSKA (reference sequence). This CDR3 contains 14 residues. CDR3: CSARKTGTGNTIYF.

The rearrangement links TRBV6-2 or TRBV6-3 to TRBJ2-5. CDR3 length equals 13 residues. The germline V gene encodes CDR1 MNHEY and CDR2 SVGEGT. Here the CDR3 reads CASRDTYQETQYF.